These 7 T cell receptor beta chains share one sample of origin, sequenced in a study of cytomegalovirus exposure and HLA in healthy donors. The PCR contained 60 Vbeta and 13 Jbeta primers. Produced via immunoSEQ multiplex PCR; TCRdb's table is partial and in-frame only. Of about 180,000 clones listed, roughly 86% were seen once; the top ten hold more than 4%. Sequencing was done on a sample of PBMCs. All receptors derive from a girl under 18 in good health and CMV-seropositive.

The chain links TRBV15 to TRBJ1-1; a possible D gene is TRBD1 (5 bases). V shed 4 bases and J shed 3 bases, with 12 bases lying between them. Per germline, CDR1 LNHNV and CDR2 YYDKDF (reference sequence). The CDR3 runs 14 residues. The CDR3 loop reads CATSIPGGDTEAFF. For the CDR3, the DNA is TGTGCCACCAGCATCCCCGGGGGGGACACTGAAGCTTTCTTT. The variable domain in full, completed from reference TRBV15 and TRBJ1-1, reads DAMVIQNPRYQVTQFGKPVTLSCSQTLNHNVMYWYQQKSSQAPKLLFHYYDKDFNNEADTPDNFQSRRPNTSFCFLDIRSPGLGDTAMYLCATSIPGGDTEAFFGQGTRLTVV.

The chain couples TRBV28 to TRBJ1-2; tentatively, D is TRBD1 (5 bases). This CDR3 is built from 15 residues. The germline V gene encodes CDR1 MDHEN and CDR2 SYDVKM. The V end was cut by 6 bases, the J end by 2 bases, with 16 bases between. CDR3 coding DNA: TGTGCCAGCAGCTTGGAGAAGAAGGGGAACTATGGCTACACCTTC. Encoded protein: CASSLEKKGNYGYTF.

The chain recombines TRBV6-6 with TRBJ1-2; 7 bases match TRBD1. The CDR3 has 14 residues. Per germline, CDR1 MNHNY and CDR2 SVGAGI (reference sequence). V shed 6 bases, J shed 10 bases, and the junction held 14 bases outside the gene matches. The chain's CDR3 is CASSLRQGRNAYTF. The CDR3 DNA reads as TGTGCCAGCAGCTTAAGACAGGGAAGAAATGCCTACACCTTC.

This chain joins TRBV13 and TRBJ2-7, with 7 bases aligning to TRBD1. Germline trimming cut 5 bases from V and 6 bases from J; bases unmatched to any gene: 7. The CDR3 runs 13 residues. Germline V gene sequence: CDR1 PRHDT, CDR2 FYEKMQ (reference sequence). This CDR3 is CASSRTGRPEQYF. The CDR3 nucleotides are TGTGCCAGCAGCCGGACAGGACGGCCCGAGCAGTACTTC. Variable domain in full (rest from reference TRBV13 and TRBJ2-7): AAGVIQSPRHLIKEKRETATLKCYPIPRHDTVYWYQQGPGQDPQFLISFYEKMQSDKGSIPDRFSAQQFSDYHSELNMSSLELGDSALYFCASSRTGRPEQYFGPGTRLTVT.

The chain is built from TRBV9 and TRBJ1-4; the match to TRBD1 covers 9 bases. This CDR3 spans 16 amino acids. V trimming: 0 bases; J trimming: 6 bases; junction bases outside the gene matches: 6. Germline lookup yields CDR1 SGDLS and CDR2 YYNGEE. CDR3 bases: TGTGCCAGCAGCGTAGGGGGACAGGGTTGGGATGAAAAACTGTTTTTT. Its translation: CASSVGGQGWDEKLFF.

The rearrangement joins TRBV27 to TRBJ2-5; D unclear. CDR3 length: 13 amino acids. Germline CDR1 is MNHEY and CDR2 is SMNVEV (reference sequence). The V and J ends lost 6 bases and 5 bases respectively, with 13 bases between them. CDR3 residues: CASSVNLWETQYF. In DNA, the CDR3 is TGTGCCAGCAGCGTTAACTTGTGGGAGACCCAGTACTTC.

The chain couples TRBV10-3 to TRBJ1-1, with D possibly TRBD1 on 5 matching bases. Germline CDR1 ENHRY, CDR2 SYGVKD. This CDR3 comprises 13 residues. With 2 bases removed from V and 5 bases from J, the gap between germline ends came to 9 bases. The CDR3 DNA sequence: TGTGCCATCAGTGAGAGGCAGGGAACTGAAGCTTTCTTT. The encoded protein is CAISERQGTEAFF.